This T cell receptor beta chain appears in the sequencing data of a study of T cells in Graves' hyperthyroidism and ophthalmopathy (dated by TCRdb to between 2017 and 2020). In terms of the full investigation: Peripheral blood samples were taken at initial diagnosis, before any treatment was given. To identify TCR V-J signatures that set the groups apart, the researchers used a discovery cohort of 100 or so patients, made up of 40 to 45 with Graves' ophthalmopathy and some 60 with stable Graves' hyperthyroidism. Prospective prediction of ophthalmopathy was tested in an independent validation cohort consisting of fewer than 20 hyperthyroidism patients and approximately 16 patients who later progressed to ophthalmopathy. The roughly 100 discovery patients were randomly split 7:3 into training and test sets. In six Graves' hyperthyroidism patients, the study also compared T-cell repertoires from thyroid tissue with T-cell repertoires from blood. After sampling, hyperthyroidism patients received methimazole starting at 30 mg daily, and ophthalmopathy patients received high-dose intravenous methylprednisolone. The paper reports TCR Vbeta CDR3 sequencing of 140 or so peripheral blood samples: over 40 ophthalmopathy, fewer than 80 hyperthyroidism and around 17 progressor patients.

The TCR beta CDR3 regions were amplified from RNA transcripts. For the first round of RT-PCR on the TCR CDR3, the HTBI primer set was used together with the Qiagen OneStep RT-PCR kit. Libraries were constructed in a second round of multiplex PCR, after which size selection and purification were carried out. Sequencing of the libraries was done on an Illumina HiSeq2000 using paired-end 100 bp reads. The authors' pipeline ran thus. SOAPnuke was used to process the raw data, removing reads that contained adapters or uncalled bases, had a mean Phred below 15, or lacked an exact match to the constant primer or identifier. COPE v1.2.5 was used to merge high-quality paired reads, and clonotypes were defined as unique nucleotide sequences. MiTCR v1.1 was used to align the clonotypes against IMGT TRBV, TRBD and TRBJ reference segments. Only V-J combinations with frequency above 0.0001, covering about 99% of repertoires, were analysed. A TCS score was defined as the ratio between F50 (clonal expansion) and ExV (chaos), using BLOSUM62-based TCRdist between CDR3 peptides within each V-J. Welch's t-statistics and random forest reduced around 550 V-J features to 13, which were used in a naive Bayes classifier (R e1071). TCRdb cleaned the public reads at Q25 with fastp, built clones with MiXCR and kept in-frame beta chains. Every CDR3 protein is listed once, alongside the most common genes and DNA of its rows. TCRdb assigned the V and J calls; the authors' analysis was not used. Counted in this sample were hundreds of thousands of distinct CDR3 sequences; around 19% of them appeared once. Jointly, the top ten make up approximately 40% of the sample.

As for this clonotype: Its antigen specificity is not known. No clone much larger than this one lies a single base away; base qualities are absent.

The study at large found these results: A 13 V-J signature model separated ophthalmopathy from stable hyperthyroidism, with around 90% sensitivity and about 81% specificity in cross-validation and 80%/75% in testing. Most expanded thyroid clonotypes (frequency above 0.001) were also found in blood, which suggests that blood repertoires may mirror thyroid immune responses. Sample size was not statistically predetermined, and investigators were not blinded to group allocation. In validation, the model predicted progression to ophthalmopathy a median of about 5.9 months before onset, with over 60% sensitivity and 72.22% specificity.

Stable Graves' hyperthyroidism was defined as the absence of progression to ophthalmopathy over 18 months of follow-up. Hyperthyroidism patients were newly diagnosed, with disease duration under 2 months, and aged 18 to 65 years. Any patient with an uncontrolled infection, another autoimmune disease, pregnancy or lactation was excluded. Clinical symptoms, serum thyroxine and TRAb, thyroid ultrasound, and orbital computed tomography formed the basis for the diagnoses. PBMCs were isolated from about 9.2 ml of fresh peripheral blood by Ficoll-Paque density gradient centrifugation. Total RNA was extracted with Trizol reagent, and quality was checked on an Agilent 2100 Bioanalyzer. The TCR originated in a man aged 35 to 55 with Graves' hyperthyroidism. Input material: blood.

The CDR3 region: CAIGGTGNTGELFF. The nucleotides are TGTGCCATCGGGGGGACAGGGAACACCGGGGAGCTGTTTTTT. The V gene is TRBV10-3 and the J gene is TRBJ2-2, and TRBD1 aligns with 8 junction nucleotides. Spanning cysteine to phenylalanine, the CDR3 consists of 14 amino acids. The only DNA kept is the CDR3, 42 bases in frame from the first base. From V the trimming removes 8 bases and from J it removes 1 base, while the gene matches leave 3 bases of the junction unaccounted for. The germline V gene gives CDR1 as ENHRY and CDR2 as SYGVKD.